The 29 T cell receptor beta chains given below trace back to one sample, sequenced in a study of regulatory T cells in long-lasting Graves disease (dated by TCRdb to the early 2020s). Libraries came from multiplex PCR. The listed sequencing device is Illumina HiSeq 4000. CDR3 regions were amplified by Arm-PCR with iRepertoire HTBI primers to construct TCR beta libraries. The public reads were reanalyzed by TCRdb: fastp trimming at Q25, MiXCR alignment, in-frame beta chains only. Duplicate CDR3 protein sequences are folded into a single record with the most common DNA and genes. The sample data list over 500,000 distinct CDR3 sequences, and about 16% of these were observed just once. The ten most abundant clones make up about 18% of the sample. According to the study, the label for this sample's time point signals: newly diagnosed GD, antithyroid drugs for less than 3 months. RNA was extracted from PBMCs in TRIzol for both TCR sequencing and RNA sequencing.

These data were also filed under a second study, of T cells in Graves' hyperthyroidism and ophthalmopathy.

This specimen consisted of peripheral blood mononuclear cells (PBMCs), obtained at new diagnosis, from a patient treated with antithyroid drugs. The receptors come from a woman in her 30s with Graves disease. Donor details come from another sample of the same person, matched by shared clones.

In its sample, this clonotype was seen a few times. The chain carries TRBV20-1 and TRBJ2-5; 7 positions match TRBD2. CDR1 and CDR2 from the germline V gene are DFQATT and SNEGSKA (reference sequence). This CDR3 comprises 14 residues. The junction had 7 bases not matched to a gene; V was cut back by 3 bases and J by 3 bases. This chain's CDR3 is CSASLTSRKETQYF. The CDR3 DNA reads TGCAGTGCTAGCCTGACTAGCCGTAAAGAGACCCAGTACTTC.

The DNA for the CDR3 is TGTGCCAGCAGCTTAGTTCTAGCGGGAGGGCCCGTCGGAGAGACCCAGTACTTC. It encodes CASSLVLAGGPVGETQYF. The chain couples TRBV11-2 to TRBJ2-5; 12 bases align to TRBD2. V lost 1 base, J lost 4 bases, and 10 bases stayed unmatched. The CDR3 has 18 residues. Germline lookup yields CDR1 SGHAT and CDR2 FQNNGV.

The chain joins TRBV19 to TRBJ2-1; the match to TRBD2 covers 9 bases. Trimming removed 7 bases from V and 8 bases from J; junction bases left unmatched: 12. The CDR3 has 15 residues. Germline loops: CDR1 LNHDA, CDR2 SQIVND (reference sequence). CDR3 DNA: TGTGCCAGTACCCTCTATGGCGGGAGGGCCGATGAGCAGTTCTTC. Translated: CASTLYGGRADEQFF.

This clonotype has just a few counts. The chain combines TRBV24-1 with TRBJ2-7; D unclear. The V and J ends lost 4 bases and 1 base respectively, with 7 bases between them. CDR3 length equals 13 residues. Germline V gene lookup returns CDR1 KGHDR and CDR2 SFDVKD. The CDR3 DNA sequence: TGTGCCACCAGTGACTCCCGATCCTACGAGCAGTACTTC. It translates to CATSDSRSYEQYF.

DNA for the CDR3: TGCAGTGCCTCCCGGACGGGATCAGATACGCAGTATTTT. This encodes CSASRTGSDTQYF. The rearrangement uses TRBV20-1 and TRBJ2-3; tentatively, D is TRBD2 (5 bases). V gave up 6 bases and J gave up 4 bases, with 14 bases separating them. The CDR3 length is 13 residues. Germline V gene lookup returns CDR1 DFQATT and CDR2 SNEGSKA (reference sequence).

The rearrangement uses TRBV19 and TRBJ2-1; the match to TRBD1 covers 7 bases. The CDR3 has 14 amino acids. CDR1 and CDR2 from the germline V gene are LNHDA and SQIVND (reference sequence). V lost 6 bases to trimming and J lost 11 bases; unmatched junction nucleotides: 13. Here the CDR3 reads CASRGGQSQTQQFF. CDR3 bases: TGTGCCAGTAGAGGGGGACAGAGCCAAACTCAGCAGTTCTTC. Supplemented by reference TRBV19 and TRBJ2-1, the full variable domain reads DGGITQSPKYLFRKEGQNVTLSCEQNLNHDAMYWYRQDPGQGLRLIYYSQIVNDFQKGDIAEGYSVSREKKESFPLTVTSAQKNPTAFYLCASRGGQSQTQQFFGPGTRLTVL.

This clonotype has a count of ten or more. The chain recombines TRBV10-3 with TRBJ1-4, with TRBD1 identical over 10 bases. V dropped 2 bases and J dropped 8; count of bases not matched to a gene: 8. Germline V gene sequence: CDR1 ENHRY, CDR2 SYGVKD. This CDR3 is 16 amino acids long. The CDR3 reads CAISENPGQGTEKLFF. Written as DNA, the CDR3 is TGTGCCATCAGTGAGAACCCGGGACAGGGGACCGAAAAACTGTTTTTT.

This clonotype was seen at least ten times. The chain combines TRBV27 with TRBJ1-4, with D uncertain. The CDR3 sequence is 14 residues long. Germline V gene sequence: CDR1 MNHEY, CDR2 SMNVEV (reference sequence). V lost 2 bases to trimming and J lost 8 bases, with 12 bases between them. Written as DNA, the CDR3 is TGTGCCAGCAGTTTAGGGCCCGATCTCGAAAAACTGTTTTTT. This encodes CASSLGPDLEKLFF.

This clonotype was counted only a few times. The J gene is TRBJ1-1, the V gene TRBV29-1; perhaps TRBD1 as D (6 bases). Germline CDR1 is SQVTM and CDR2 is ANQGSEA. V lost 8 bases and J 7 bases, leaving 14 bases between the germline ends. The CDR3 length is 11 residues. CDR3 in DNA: TGCAGCTCTGGGGGGGCCCATGAAGCTTTCTTT. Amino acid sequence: CSSGGAHEAFF.

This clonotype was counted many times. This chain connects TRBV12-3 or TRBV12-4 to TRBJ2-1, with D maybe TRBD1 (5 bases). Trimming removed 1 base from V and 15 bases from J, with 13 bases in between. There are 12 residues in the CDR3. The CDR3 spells CASSLEGRERFF. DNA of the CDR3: TGTGCCAGCAGTTTAGAGGGGCGTGAACGGTTCTTC.

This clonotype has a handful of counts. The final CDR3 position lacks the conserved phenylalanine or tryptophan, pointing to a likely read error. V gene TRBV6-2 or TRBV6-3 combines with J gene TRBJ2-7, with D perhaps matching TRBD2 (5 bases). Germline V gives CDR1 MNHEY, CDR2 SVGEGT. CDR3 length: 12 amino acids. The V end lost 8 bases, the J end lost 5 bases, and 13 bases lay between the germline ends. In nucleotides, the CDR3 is TGTGCCAGCCGGGGTCCGAACCACGAGCAGTACCTC. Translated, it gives CASRGPNHEQYL.

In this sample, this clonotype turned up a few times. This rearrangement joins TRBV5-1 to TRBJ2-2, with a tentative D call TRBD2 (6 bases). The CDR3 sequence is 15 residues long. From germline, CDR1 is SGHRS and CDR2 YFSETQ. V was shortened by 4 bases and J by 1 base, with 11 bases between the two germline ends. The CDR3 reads CASSPGLLNTGELFF. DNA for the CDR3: TGCGCCAGCAGCCCGGGACTTTTGAACACCGGGGAGCTGTTTTTT.

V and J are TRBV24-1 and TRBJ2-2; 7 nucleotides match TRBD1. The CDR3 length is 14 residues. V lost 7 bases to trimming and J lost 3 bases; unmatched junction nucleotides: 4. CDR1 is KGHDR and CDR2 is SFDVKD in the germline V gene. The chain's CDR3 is CATRQGSHTGELFF. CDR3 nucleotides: TGTGCCACCAGACAGGGGTCCCACACCGGGGAGCTGTTTTTT.

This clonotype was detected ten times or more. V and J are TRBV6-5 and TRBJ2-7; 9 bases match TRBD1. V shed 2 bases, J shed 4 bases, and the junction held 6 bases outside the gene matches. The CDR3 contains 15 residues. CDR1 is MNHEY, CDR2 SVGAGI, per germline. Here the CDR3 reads CASSYAGTGLYEQYF. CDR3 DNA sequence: TGTGCCAGCAGTTACGCCGGGACAGGGCTTTACGAGCAGTACTTC.

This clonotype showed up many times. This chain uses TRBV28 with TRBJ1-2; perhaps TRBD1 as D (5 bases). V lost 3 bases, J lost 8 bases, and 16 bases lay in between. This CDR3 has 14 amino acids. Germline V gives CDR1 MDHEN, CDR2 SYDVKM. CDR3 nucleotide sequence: TGTGCCAGCAGTTTTTCGATTGGGACGAAGGGCTACACCTTC. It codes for CASSFSIGTKGYTF.

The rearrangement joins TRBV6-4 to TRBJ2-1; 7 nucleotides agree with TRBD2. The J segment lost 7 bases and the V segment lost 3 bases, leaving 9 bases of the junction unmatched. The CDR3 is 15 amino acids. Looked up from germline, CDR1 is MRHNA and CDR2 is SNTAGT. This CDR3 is CASSEEGLPTNEQFF. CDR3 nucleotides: TGTGCCAGCAGTGAGGAGGGACTACCAACGAATGAGCAGTTCTTC.

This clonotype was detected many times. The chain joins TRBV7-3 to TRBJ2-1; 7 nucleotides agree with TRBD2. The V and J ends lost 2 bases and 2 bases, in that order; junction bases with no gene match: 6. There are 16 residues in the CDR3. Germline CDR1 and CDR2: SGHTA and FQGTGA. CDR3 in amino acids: CASSLAPGLPYNEQFF. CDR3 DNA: TGTGCCAGCAGCTTAGCACCGGGACTACCCTACAATGAGCAGTTCTTC.

CDR3 amino acids: CASSNDRGISYEQYF. The CDR3 nucleotides read TGTGCCAGCAGCAATGACAGGGGGATCTCCTACGAGCAGTACTTC. The chain couples TRBV7-9 to TRBJ2-7; TRBD1 matches at 9 bases. CDR1 is SEHNR and CDR2 is FQNEAQ in the germline V gene (reference sequence). The CDR3 is 15 residues long. V was clipped by 5 bases and J by 0 bases; unmatched bases: 5.

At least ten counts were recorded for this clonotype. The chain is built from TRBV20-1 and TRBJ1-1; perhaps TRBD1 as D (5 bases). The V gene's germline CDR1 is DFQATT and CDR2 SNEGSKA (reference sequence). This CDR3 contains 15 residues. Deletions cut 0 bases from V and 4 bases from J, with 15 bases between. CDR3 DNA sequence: TGCAGTGCTAGAGATCTCGGGGGACGGAGCACTGAAGCTTTCTTT. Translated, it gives CSARDLGGRSTEAFF.

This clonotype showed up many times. CDR3 amino acids: CASSPGLAGGSSTDTQYF. CDR3 nucleotides: TGTGCCAGCTCACCCGGACTAGCGGGAGGCTCTAGCACAGATACGCAGTATTTT. V usage is TRBV18 and J usage is TRBJ2-3, with 14 positions matching TRBD2. The trim removed 3 bases at V and 0 bases at J, leaving 5 bases unmatched. Germline loops: CDR1 KGHSH, CDR2 LQKENI. This CDR3 region has 18 residues.

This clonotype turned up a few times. CDR3 region: CASSLTRLAVNTEAFF. The CDR3, as DNA: TGCGCCAGCAGCTTGACCAGATTAGCCGTGAACACTGAAGCTTTCTTT. The gene calls are TRBV5-1 and TRBJ1-1, with no clear D. V lost 1 base and J 0 bases, leaving 13 bases between the germline ends. CDR1 and CDR2 (germline): SGHRS, YFSETQ. The CDR3 is 16 residues long. The full variable domain, its missing parts supplied by reference TRBV5-1 and TRBJ1-1, is KAGVTQTPRYLIKTRGQQVTLSCSPISGHRSVSWYQQTPGQGLQFLFEYFSETQRNKGNFPGRFSGRQFSNSRSEMNVSTLELGDSALYLCASSLTRLAVNTEAFFGQGTRLTVV.

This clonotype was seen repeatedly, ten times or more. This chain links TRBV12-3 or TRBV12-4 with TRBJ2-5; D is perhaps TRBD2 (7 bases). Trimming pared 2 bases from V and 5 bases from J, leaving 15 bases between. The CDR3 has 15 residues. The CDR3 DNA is TGTGCCAGCAGTTTACGGGGGGCAGATAAGGAGACCCAGTACTTC. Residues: CASSLRGADKETQYF.

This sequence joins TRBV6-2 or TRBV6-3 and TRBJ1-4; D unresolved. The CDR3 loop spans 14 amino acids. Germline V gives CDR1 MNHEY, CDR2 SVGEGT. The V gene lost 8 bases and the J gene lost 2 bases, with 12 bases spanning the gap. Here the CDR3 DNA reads TGTGCCAGCGCTCTTCTCGACACTAATGAAAAACTGTTTTTT. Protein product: CASALLDTNEKLFF.

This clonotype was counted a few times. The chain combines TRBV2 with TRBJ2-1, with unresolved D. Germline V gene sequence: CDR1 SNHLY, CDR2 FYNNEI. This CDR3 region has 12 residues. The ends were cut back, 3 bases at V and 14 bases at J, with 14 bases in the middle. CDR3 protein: CASSDDSGMEFF. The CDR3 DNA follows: TGTGCCAGCAGTGATGATTCCGGTATGGAGTTCTTC.

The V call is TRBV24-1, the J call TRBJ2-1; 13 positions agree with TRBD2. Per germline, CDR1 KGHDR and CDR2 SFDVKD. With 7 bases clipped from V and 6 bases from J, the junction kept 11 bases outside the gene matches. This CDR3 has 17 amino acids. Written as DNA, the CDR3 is TGTGCCACCAGCGATCTTCTTACTAGCGGGAGGGCCAATGAGCAGTTCTTC. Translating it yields CATSDLLTSGRANEQFF.

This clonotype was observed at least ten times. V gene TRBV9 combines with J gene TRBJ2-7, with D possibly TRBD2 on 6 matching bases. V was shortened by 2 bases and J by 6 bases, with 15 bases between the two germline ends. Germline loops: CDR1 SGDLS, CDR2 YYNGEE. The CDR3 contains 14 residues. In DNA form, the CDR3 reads TGTGCCAGCAGCGTCGGGACTTTGCCCCGCGAGCAGTACTTC. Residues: CASSVGTLPREQYF.

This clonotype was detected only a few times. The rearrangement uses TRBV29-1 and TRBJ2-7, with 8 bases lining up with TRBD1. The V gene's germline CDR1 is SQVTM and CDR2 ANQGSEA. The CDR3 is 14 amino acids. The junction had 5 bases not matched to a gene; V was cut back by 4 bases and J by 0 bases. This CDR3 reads CSVARDRSSYEQYF. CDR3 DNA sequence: TGCAGCGTTGCTCGGGACAGGAGCTCCTACGAGCAGTACTTC.

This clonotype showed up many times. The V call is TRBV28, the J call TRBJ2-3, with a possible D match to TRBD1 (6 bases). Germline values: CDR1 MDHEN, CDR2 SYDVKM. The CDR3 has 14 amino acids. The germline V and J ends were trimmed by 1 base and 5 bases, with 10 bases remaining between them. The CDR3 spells CASSLSPGVDTQYF. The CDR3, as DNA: TGTGCCAGCAGTTTATCACCAGGGGTAGATACGCAGTATTTT.

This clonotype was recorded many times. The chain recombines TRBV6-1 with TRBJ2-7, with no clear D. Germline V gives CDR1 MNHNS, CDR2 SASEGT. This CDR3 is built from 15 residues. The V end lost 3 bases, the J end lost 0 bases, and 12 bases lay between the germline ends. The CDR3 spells CASSEGFGSSYEQYF. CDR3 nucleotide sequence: TGTGCCAGCAGTGAGGGGTTTGGAAGCTCCTACGAGCAGTACTTC.